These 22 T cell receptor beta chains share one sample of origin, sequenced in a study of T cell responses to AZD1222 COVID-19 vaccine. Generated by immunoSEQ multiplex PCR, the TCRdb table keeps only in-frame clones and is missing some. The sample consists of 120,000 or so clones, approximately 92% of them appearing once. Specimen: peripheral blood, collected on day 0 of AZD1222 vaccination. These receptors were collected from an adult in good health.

This CDR3 reads CASRPSEGYTF. DNA of the CDR3: TGTGCCAGCAGGCCATCAGAGGGCTACACCTTC. V is TRBV6-5 and J is TRBJ1-2; no clear D. V was clipped by 6 bases and J by 8 bases, with 10 bases between them. The V gene's germline CDR1 is MNHEY and CDR2 SVGAGI. The CDR3 covers 11 residues.

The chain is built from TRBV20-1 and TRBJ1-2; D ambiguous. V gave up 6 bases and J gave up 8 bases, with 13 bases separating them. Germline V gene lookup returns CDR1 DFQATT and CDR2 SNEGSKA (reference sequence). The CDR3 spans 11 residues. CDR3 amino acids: CSAAGQRGYTF. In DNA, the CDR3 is TGCAGTGCCGCAGGTCAGAGGGGCTACACCTTC.

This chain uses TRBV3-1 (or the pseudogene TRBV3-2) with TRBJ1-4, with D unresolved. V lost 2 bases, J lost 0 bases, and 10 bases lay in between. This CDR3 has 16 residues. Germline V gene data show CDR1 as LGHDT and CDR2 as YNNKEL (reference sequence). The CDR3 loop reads CASSQSHSATNEKLFF. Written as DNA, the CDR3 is TGTGCCAGCAGCCAATCTCACAGTGCAACTAATGAAAAACTGTTTTTT.

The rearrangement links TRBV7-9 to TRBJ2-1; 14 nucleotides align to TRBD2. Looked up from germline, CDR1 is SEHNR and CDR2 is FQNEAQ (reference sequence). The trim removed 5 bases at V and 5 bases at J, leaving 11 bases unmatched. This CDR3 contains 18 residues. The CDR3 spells CASSPLTGTSGGNNEQFF. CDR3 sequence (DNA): TGTGCCAGCAGCCCCCTCACCGGGACTAGCGGGGGTAACAATGAGCAGTTCTTC.

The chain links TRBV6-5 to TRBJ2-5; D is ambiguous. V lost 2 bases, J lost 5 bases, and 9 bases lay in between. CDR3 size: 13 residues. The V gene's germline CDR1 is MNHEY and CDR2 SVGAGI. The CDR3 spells CASSYGASETQYF. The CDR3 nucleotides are TGTGCCAGCAGTTACGGAGCGTCTGAGACCCAGTACTTC.

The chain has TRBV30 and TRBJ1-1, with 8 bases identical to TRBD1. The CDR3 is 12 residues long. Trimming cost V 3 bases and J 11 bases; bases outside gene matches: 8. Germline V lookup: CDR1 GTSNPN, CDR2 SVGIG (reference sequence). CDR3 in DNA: TGTGCCTGGAGCCTAGGGGCAGGGGGCGCTTTCTTT. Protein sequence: CAWSLGAGGAFF.

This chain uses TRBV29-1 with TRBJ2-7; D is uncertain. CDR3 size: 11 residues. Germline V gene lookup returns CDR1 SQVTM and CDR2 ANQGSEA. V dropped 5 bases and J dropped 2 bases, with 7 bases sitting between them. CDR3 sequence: CSVSGPYEQYF. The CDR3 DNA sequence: TGCAGCGTTTCTGGACCCTACGAGCAGTACTTC.

The CDR3 sequence is CASSVGWGADTQYF. The CDR3 DNA reads TGTGCCAGCAGCGTAGGTTGGGGGGCCGATACGCAGTATTTT. The chain recombines TRBV9 with TRBJ2-3; the D call may be TRBD1 or TRBD2 (6 bases each). The CDR3 runs to 14 residues. Trimming pared 0 bases from V and 6 bases from J, leaving 11 bases between. Germline values: CDR1 SGDLS, CDR2 YYNGEE.

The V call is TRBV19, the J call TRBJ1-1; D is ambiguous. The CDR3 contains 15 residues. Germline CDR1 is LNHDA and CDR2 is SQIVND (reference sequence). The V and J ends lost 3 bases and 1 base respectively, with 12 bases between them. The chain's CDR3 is CASSIPGLENTEAFF. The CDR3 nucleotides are TGTGCCAGTAGTATCCCCGGTTTGGAGAACACTGAAGCTTTCTTT.

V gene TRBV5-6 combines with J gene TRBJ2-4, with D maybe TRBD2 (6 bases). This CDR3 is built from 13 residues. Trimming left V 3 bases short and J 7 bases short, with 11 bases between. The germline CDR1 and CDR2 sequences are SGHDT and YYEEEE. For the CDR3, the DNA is TGTGCCAGCAGCTGGAGGGCAGCTAACATTCAGTACTTC. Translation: CASSWRAANIQYF.

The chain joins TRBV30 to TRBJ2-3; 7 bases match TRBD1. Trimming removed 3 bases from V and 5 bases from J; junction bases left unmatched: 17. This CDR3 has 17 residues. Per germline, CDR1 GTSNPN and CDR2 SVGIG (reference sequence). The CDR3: CAWRGFGTVSSGDTQYF. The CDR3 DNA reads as TGTGCCTGGAGGGGATTCGGGACAGTTTCCTCCGGAGATACGCAGTATTTT. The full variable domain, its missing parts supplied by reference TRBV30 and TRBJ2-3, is SQTIHQWPATLVQPVGSPLSLECTVEGTSNPNLYWYRQAAGRGLQLLFYSVGIGQISSEVPQNLSASRPQDRQFILSSKKLLLSDSGFYLCAWRGFGTVSSGDTQYFGPGTRLTVL.

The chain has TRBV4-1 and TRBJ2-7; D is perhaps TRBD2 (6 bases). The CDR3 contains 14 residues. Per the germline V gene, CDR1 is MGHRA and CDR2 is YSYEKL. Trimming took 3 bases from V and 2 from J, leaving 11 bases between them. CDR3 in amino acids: CASSHRDSTYEQYF. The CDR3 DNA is TGCGCCAGCAGCCACCGGGACTCCACCTACGAGCAGTACTTC.

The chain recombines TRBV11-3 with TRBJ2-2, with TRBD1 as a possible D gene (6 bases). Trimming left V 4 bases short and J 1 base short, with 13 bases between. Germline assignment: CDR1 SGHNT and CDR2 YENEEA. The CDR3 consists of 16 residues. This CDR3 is CASSSDRTLNTGELFF. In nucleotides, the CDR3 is TGTGCCAGCAGCTCTGACAGGACTCTGAACACCGGGGAGCTGTTTTTT.

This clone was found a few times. The CDR3 coding sequence is TGTGCCAGCAGCCAAGATCGCCTAGCTCTACGCTACGAGCAGTACTTC. It translates to CASSQDRLALRYEQYF. The V and J genes are TRBV4-2 and TRBJ2-7, with a weak D call TRBD2 (5 bases). Per the germline V gene, CDR1 is LGHNA and CDR2 is YNFKEQ. The CDR3 extends over 16 amino acids. Trimming left V 0 bases short and J 3 bases short, with 15 bases between.

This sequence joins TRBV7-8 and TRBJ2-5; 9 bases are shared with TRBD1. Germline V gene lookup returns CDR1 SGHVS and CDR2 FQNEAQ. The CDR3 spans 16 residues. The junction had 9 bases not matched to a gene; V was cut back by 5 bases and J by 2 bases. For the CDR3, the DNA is TGTGCCAGCAGCATGGGACAGGGAGGTCCGCAAGAGACCCAGTACTTC. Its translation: CASSMGQGGPQETQYF.

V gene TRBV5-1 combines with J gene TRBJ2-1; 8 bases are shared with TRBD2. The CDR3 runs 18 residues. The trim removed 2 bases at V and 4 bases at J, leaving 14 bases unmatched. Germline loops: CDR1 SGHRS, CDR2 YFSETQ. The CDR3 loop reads CASSLRETSGKPYNEQFF. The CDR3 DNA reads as TGCGCCAGCAGCTTAAGGGAAACTAGCGGCAAGCCTTACAATGAGCAGTTCTTC.

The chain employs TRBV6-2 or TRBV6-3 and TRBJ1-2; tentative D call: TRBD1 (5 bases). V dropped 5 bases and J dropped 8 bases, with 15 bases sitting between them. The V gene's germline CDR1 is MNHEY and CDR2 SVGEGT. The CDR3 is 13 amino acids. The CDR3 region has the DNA TGTGCCAGCAGTAATCAAAACGGGGACGGCTACACCTTC. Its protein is CASSNQNGDGYTF.

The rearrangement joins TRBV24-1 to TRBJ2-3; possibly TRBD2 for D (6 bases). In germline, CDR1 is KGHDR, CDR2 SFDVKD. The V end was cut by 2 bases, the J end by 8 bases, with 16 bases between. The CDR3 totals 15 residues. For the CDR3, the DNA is TGTGCCACCAGTGATTGGGTCTCCAGCGGGTCTACGCAGTATTTT. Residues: CATSDWVSSGSTQYF.

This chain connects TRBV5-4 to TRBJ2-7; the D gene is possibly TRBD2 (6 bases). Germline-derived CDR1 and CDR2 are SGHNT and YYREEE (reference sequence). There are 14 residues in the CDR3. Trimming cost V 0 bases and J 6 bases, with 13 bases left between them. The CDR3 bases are TGTGCCAGCAGCTTGGCCAAACTAGCAGCCGAGCAGTACTTC. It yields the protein CASSLAKLAAEQYF.

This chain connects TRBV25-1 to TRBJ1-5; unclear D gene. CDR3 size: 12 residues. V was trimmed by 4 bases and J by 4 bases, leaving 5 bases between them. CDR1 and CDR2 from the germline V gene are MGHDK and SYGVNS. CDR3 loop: CASSVGNQPQHF. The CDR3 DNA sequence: TGTGCCAGCAGTGTGGGGAATCAGCCCCAGCATTTT.

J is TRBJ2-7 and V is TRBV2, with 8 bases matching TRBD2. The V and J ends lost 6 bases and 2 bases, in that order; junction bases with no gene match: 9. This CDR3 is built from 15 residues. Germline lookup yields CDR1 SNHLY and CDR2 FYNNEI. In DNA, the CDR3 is TGTGCCAGCAGCCAACCCCTGGGACTAGCCTACGAGCAGTACTTC. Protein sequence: CASSQPLGLAYEQYF.

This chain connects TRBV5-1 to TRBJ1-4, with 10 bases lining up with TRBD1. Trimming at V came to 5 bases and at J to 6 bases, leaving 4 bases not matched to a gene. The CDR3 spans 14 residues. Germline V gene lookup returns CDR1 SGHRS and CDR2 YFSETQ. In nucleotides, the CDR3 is TGCGCCAGCAGGCCAGGACAGGGGGATGAAAAACTGTTTTTT. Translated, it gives CASRPGQGDEKLFF.